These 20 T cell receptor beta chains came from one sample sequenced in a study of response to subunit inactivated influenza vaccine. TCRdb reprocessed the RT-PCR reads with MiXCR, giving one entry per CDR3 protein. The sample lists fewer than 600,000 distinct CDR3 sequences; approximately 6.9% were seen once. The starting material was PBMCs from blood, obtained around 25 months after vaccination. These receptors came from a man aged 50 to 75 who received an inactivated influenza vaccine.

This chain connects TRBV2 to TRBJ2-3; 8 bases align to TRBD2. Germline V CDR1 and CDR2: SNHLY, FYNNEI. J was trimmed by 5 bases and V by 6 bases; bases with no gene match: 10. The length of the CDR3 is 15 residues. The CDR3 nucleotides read TGTGCCAGCAGGAAACTAGCGGTAGTGAGAGATACGCAGTATTTT. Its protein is CASRKLAVVRDTQYF.

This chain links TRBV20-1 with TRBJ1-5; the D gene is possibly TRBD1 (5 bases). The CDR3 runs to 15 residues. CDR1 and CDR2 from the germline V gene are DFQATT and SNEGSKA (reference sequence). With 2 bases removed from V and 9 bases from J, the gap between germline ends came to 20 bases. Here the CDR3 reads CSARHQWGGQGPQHF. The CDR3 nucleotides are TGCAGTGCTAGACACCAATGGGGGGGTCAAGGGCCCCAGCATTTT.

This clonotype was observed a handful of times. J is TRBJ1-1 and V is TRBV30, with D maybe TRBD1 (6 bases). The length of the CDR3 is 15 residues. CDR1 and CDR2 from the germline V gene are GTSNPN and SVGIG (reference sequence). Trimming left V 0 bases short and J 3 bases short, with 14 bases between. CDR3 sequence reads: CAWSVPGAGYTEAFF. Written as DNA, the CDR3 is TGTGCCTGGAGTGTACCAGGGGCTGGGTACACTGAAGCTTTCTTT.

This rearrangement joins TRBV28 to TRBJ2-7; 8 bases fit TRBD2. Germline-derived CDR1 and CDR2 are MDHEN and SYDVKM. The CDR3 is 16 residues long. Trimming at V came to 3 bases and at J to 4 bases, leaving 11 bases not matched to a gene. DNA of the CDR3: TGTGCCAGCAGTTTGGCGGGGGGTTTGTTTCAGTACGAGCAGTACTTC. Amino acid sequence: CASSLAGGLFQYEQYF.

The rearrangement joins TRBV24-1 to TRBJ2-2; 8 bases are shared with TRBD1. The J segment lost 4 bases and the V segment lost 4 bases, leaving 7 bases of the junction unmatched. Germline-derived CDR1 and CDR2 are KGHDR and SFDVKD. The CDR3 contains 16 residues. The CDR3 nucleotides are TGTGCCACCAGTGAAAGGACAGGGTTGGGCACCGGGGAGCTGTTTTTT. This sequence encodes CATSERTGLGTGELFF.

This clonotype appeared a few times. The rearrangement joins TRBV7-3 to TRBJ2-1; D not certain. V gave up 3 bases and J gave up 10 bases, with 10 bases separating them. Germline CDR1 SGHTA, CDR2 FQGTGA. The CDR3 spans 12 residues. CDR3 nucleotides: TGTGCCAGCAGCTTTTCTTTGGTGGAGCAGTTCTTC. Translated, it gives CASSFSLVEQFF. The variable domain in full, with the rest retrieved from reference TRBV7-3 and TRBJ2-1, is GAGVSQTPSNKVTEKGKYVELRCDPISGHTALYWYRQSLGQGPEFLIYFQGTGAADDSGLPNDRFFAVRPEGSVSTLKIQRTERGDSAVYLCASSFSLVEQFFGPGTRLTVL.

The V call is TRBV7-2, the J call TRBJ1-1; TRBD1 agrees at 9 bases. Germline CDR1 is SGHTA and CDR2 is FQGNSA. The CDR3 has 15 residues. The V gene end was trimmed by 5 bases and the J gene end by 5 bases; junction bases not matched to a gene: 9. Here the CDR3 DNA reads TGTGCCAGCAGCAATCCGGGACAGGGTATGACTGAAGCTTTCTTT. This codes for CASSNPGQGMTEAFF.

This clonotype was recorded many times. CDR3 coding DNA: TGCGCCAGCAGCCAAGATACGGGGGGACCTGAAGCTTTCTTT. Protein: CASSQDTGGPEAFF. The chain couples TRBV4-3 to TRBJ1-1; possibly TRBD1 for D (5 bases). This CDR3 has 14 residues. Between the trimmed V and J ends, which lost 0 bases and 6 bases, there was a span of 11 bases. Germline CDR1 LGHNA, CDR2 YSLEER.

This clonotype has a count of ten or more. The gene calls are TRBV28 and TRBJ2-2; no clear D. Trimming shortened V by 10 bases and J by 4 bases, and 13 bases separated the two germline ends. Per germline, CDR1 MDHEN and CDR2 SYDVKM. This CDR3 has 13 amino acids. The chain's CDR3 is CANEDRGTGELFF. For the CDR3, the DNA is TGTGCCAACGAGGACCGCGGCACCGGGGAGCTGTTTTTT. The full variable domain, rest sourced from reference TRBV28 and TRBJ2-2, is DVKVTQSSRYLVKRTGEKVFLECVQDMDHENMFWYRQDPGLGLRLIYFSYDVKMKEKGDIPEGYSVSREKKERFSLILESASTNQTSMYLCANEDRGTGELFFGEGSRLTVL.

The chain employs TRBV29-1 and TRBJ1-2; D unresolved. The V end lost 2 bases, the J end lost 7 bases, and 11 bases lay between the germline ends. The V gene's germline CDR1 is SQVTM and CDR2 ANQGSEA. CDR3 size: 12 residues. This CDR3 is CSVETSPGGYTF. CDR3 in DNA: TGCAGCGTTGAAACCTCCCCCGGTGGCTACACCTTC.

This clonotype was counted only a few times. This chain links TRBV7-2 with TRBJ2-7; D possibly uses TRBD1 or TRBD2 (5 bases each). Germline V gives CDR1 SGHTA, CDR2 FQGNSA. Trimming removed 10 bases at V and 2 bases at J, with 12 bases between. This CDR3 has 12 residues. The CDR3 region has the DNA TGTGCCATCCGGGACGGGCCCTACGAGCAGTACTTC. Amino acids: CAIRDGPYEQYF.

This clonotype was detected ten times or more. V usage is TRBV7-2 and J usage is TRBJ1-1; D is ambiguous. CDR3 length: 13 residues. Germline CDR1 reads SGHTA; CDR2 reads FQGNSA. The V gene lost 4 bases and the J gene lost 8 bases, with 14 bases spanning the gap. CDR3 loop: CASSSSRRGEAFF. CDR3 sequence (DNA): TGTGCCAGCAGCTCTTCACGACGAGGCGAAGCTTTCTTT.

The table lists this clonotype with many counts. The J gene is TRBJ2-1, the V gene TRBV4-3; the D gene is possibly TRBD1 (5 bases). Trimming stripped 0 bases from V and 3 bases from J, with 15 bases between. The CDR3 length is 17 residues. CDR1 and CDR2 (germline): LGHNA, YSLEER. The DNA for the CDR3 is TGCGCCAGCAGCCAAGATGGGGCAGGGCTGGGCTACAATGAGCAGTTCTTC. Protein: CASSQDGAGLGYNEQFF.

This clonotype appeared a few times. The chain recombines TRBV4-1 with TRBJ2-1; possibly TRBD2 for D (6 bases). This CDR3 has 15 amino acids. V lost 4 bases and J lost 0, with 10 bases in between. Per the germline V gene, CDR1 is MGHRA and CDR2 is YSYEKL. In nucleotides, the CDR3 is TGCGCCAGCAGCCTCTCGGACTACTCCTACAATGAGCAGTTCTTC. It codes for CASSLSDYSYNEQFF.

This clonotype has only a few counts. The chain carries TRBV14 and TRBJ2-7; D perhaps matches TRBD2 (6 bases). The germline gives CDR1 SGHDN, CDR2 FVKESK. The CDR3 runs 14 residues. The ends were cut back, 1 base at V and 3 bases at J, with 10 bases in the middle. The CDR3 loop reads CASSQGREHYEQYF. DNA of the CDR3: TGTGCCAGCAGCCAAGGTCGGGAGCACTACGAGCAGTACTTC.

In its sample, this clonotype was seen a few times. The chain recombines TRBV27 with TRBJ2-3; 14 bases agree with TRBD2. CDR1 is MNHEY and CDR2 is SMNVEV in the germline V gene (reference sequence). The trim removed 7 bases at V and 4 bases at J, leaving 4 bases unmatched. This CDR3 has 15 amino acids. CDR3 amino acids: CASKRLAGGSDTQYF. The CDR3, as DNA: TGTGCCAGCAAACGACTAGCGGGAGGGTCAGATACGCAGTATTTT.

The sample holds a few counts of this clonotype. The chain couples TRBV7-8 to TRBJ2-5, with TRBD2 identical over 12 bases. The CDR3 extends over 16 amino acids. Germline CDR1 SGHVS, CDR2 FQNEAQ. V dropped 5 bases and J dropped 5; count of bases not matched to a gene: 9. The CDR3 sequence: CASSPPSGRAFETQYF. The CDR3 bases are TGTGCCAGCAGCCCCCCTAGCGGGAGGGCCTTTGAGACCCAGTACTTC. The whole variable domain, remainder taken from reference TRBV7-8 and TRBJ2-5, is GAGVSQSPRYKVAKRGQDVALRCDPISGHVSLFWYQQALGQGPEFLTYFQNEAQLDKSGLPSDRFFAERPEGSVSTLKIQRTQQEDSAVYLCASSPPSGRAFETQYFGPGTRLLVL.

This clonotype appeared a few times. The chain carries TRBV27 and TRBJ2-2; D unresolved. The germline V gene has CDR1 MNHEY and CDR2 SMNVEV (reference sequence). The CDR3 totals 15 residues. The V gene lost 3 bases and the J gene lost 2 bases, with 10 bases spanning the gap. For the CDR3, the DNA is TGTGCCAGCAGTTTCCGGACCGTCAACACCGGGGAGCTGTTTTTT. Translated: CASSFRTVNTGELFF.

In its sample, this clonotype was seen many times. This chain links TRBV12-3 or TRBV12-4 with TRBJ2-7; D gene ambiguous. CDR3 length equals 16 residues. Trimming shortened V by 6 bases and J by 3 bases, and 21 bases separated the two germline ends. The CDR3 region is CASSPIKSGKYYEQYF. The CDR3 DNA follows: TGTGCCAGCAGCCCCATTAAGTCCGGAAAATACTACGAGCAGTACTTC.

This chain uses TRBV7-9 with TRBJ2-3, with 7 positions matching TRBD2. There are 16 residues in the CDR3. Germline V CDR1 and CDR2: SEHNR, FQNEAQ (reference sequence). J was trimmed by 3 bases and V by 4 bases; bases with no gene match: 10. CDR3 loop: CASSSTLLAFTDTQYF. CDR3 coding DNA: TGTGCCAGCAGCTCGACCTTACTAGCGTTTACAGATACGCAGTATTTT.